The 20 T cell receptor beta chains below all came from one sample that was sequenced in a study of blood T cell repertoires in COVID-19. TCRdb's copy holds only in-frame clones and misses some; the assay was immunoSEQ multiplex PCR. The sample comprises around 300,000 clones, 80% to 90% of which are singletons, and 2% to 3% rests with the top ten. Sequenced sample: PBMCs or T cells enriched from blood (not recorded which). Every receptor here comes from a woman aged 18-35 years who had recovered from COVID-19.

This sequence joins TRBV13 and TRBJ2-5, with 7 positions matching TRBD1. This CDR3 region has 15 residues. Germline CDR1 reads PRHDT; CDR2 reads FYEKMQ (reference sequence). The V segment lost 2 bases and the J segment 3 bases; nucleotides outside the gene matches: 6. This chain's CDR3 is CASSLFRDREETQYF. The CDR3, as DNA: TGTGCCAGCAGCTTATTCAGGGACAGAGAAGAGACCCAGTACTTC.

In this sample, this clone turned up once. The V gene is TRBV27, the J gene TRBJ2-7, with TRBD1 as a possible D gene (5 bases). V lost 4 bases and J 4 bases, leaving 14 bases between the germline ends. CDR3 size: 14 residues. Germline V gene lookup returns CDR1 MNHEY and CDR2 SMNVEV (reference sequence). The CDR3 loop reads CASSSRQLFYEQYF. In DNA form, the CDR3 reads TGTGCCAGCAGTTCCCGACAGCTTTTTTACGAGCAGTACTTC.

V is TRBV27 and J is TRBJ2-4; D gene unclear. The CDR3 is 14 amino acids. Germline V lookup: CDR1 MNHEY, CDR2 SMNVEV (reference sequence). Deletions cut 4 bases from V and 8 bases from J, with 15 bases between. DNA of the CDR3: TGTGCCAGCAGTTCGGTCTTCCTGGCGGACATTCAGTACTTC. Translated: CASSSVFLADIQYF.

The chain carries TRBV20-1 and TRBJ1-1, with D maybe TRBD1 (5 bases). The CDR3 totals 10 residues. The germline V gene encodes CDR1 DFQATT and CDR2 SNEGSKA (reference sequence). Between the trimmed V and J ends, which lost 5 bases and 10 bases, there was a span of 11 bases. As DNA, the CDR3 is TGCAGTGCTCCCAGGGTCCGAGCTTTCTTT. Translating gives CSAPRVRAFF.

The chain couples TRBV11-2 to TRBJ1-6; no clear D. CDR1 is SGHAT and CDR2 is FQNNGV in the germline V gene. Trimming left V 5 bases short and J 2 bases short, with 16 bases between. This CDR3 has 17 residues. This CDR3 is CASSDTERGTYNSPLHF. As DNA, the CDR3 is TGTGCCAGCAGCGATACCGAACGGGGAACCTATAATTCACCCCTCCACTTT.

The chain has TRBV14 and TRBJ1-5; TRBD1 aligns across 8 bases. Losses at the gene ends were 1 base for V and 0 bases for J; bases not matched to a gene: 8. The germline V gene has CDR1 SGHDN and CDR2 FVKESK. This CDR3 has 18 residues. The CDR3 region is CASSQGVGRGHSNQPQHF. The CDR3 nucleotides are TGTGCCAGCAGCCAAGGCGTGGGCAGGGGGCATAGCAATCAGCCCCAGCATTTT.

The chain joins TRBV6-1 to TRBJ2-7, with D perhaps matching TRBD2 (6 bases). The CDR3 covers 13 residues. V lost 1 base and J lost 5, with 9 bases in between. Germline V CDR1 and CDR2: MNHNS, SASEGT. CDR3 sequence: CASSEEGGNEQYF. DNA of the CDR3: TGTGCCAGCAGTGAAGAGGGCGGGAACGAGCAGTACTTC.

V usage is TRBV4-1 and J usage is TRBJ1-1; D remains unclear. Germline assignment: CDR1 MGHRA and CDR2 YSYEKL. The length of the CDR3 is 14 residues. The V and J ends lost 1 base and 3 bases respectively, with 9 bases between them. CDR3 DNA: TGCGCCAGCAGCCAAGCCGAAACACACACTGAAGCTTTCTTT. Its translation: CASSQAETHTEAFF.

The rearrangement joins TRBV20-1 to TRBJ2-7; 10 bases match TRBD1. V was clipped by 6 bases and J by 10 bases; unmatched bases: 6. The CDR3 has 11 amino acids. CDR1 is DFQATT and CDR2 is SNEGSKA in the germline V gene (reference sequence). The CDR3 DNA reads as TGCAGTGCAAGGACAGGGGGATACCAGTACTTC. Translated, it gives CSARTGGYQYF.

The V and J genes are TRBV2 and TRBJ2-6, with 9 bases that match TRBD1. In germline, CDR1 is SNHLY, CDR2 FYNNEI. Trimming removed 6 bases from V and 0 bases from J; junction bases left unmatched: 12. There are 19 residues in the CDR3. The CDR3 region is CASSHVGQGPTSGANVLTF. The CDR3 nucleotides are TGTGCCAGCAGCCACGTGGGACAGGGCCCTACCTCTGGGGCCAACGTCCTGACTTTC.

The rearrangement links TRBV12-3 or TRBV12-4 to TRBJ1-1; D is uncertain. V lost 2 bases and J 4 bases, leaving 8 bases between the germline ends. The CDR3 is 13 residues long. The CDR3 spells CASSLLAGTEAFF. The CDR3 coding sequence is TGTGCCAGCAGTTTATTGGCAGGCACTGAAGCTTTCTTT.

This clone was seen only once. The chain couples TRBV5-4 to TRBJ2-3; D is unclear. Trimming left V 1 base short and J 0 bases short, with 6 bases between. Germline CDR1 SGHNT, CDR2 YYREEE (reference sequence). There are 14 residues in the CDR3. The CDR3 sequence is CASSLTASTDTQYF. CDR3 bases: TGTGCCAGCAGCTTGACAGCAAGCACAGATACGCAGTATTTT.

This clone came up once. The chain has TRBV7-9 and TRBJ2-6, with a possible D match to TRBD1 (5 bases). The germline V gene encodes CDR1 SEHNR and CDR2 FQNEAQ (reference sequence). V lost 2 bases, J lost 11 bases, and 16 bases lay in between. The CDR3 runs to 15 residues. CDR3 amino acids: CASSLTRDTYDVLTF. CDR3 DNA sequence: TGTGCCAGCAGCTTAACCAGGGATACCTACGACGTCCTGACTTTC.

This chain connects TRBV7-9 to TRBJ1-1, with TRBD1 as a possible D gene (5 bases). The CDR3 contains 13 residues. The V gene lost 6 bases and the J gene lost 5 bases, with 13 bases spanning the gap. The germline CDR1 and CDR2 sequences are SEHNR and FQNEAQ (reference sequence). CDR3 in amino acids: CASREKGKTEAFF. CDR3 nucleotide sequence: TGTGCCAGCAGGGAAAAGGGGAAAACTGAAGCTTTCTTT.

The chain has TRBV28 and TRBJ2-1; the D gene is possibly TRBD1 (5 bases). Trimming shortened V by 5 bases and J by 4 bases, and 9 bases separated the two germline ends. The CDR3 covers 13 residues. Germline assignment: CDR1 MDHEN and CDR2 SYDVKM. The CDR3 loop reads CASSLRGYNEQFF. In DNA, the CDR3 is TGTGCCAGCAGTCTTAGGGGTTACAATGAGCAGTTCTTC.

This clone appeared once. V and J are TRBV5-1 and TRBJ1-1; 9 bases fit TRBD1. Germline V gives CDR1 SGHRS, CDR2 YFSETQ. The V segment lost 4 bases and the J segment 4 bases; nucleotides outside the gene matches: 11. This CDR3 comprises 16 residues. CDR3 protein: CASSTRTGVRGTEAFF. CDR3 bases: TGCGCCAGCAGCACCCGGACAGGGGTGAGGGGCACTGAAGCTTTCTTT. The entire variable domain, with the rest obtained from reference TRBV5-1 and TRBJ1-1, is as follows: KAGVTQTPRYLIKTRGQQVTLSCSPISGHRSVSWYQQTPGQGLQFLFEYFSETQRNKGNFPGRFSGRQFSNSRSEMNVSTLELGDSALYLCASSTRTGVRGTEAFFGQGTRLTVV.

The chain combines TRBV4-1 with TRBJ1-5, with D possibly TRBD1 on 6 matching bases. Germline assignment: CDR1 MGHRA and CDR2 YSYEKL. Trimming removed 3 bases at V and 6 bases at J, with 18 bases between. The CDR3 length is 16 residues. Here the CDR3 reads CASSHLEGGFSQPQHF. The DNA of the CDR3 is TGCGCCAGCAGCCACCTTGAGGGGGGGTTTAGTCAGCCCCAGCATTTT.

The chain uses TRBV7-3 and TRBJ2-3, with D perhaps matching TRBD1 (5 bases). The CDR3 loop spans 13 amino acids. The V gene's germline CDR1 is SGHTA and CDR2 FQGTGA. V lost 7 bases, J lost 1 base, and 9 bases lay in between. The CDR3 here is CASTLGGTDTQYF. The DNA of the CDR3 is TGTGCCAGCACCCTAGGGGGCACAGATACGCAGTATTTT.

The chain carries TRBV24-1 and TRBJ1-1; 8 bases match TRBD1. After removal of 7 bases from V and 8 bases from J, the junction contained 8 bases not matched to a gene. This CDR3 is 13 amino acids long. In germline, CDR1 is KGHDR, CDR2 SFDVKD. The CDR3 loop reads CATSQGQGDEAFF. In nucleotides, the CDR3 is TGTGCCACCAGCCAAGGACAGGGTGACGAAGCTTTCTTT.

The chain combines TRBV28 with TRBJ1-5; D is uncertain. From germline, CDR1 is MDHEN and CDR2 SYDVKM. The germline V and J ends were trimmed by 7 bases and 2 bases, with 9 bases remaining between them. There are 13 residues in the CDR3. In DNA form, the CDR3 reads TGTGCCAGCAATCGAGGGCGCAATCAGCCCCAGCATTTT. Translation: CASNRGRNQPQHF.